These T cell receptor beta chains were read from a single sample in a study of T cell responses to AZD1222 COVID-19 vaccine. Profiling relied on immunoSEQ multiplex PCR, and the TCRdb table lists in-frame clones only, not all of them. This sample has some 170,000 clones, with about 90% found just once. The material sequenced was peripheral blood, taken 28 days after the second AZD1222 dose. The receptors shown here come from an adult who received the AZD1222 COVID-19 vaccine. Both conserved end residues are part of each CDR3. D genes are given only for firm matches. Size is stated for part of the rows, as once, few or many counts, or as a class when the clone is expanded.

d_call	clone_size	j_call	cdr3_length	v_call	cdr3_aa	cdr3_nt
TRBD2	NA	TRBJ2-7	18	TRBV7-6	CASSLLVWRGEEGYEQYF	TGTGCCAGCAGCTTATTGGTCTGGCGGGGGGAAGAGGGCTACGAGCAGTACTTC
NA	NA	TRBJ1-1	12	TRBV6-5	CASNRGNTEAFF	TGTGCCAGCAATCGGGGGAACACTGAAGCTTTCTTT
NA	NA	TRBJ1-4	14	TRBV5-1	CASSLGTANEKLFF	TGCGCCAGCAGCTTGGGGACAGCTAATGAAAAACTGTTTTTT
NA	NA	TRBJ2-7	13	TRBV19	CASSPSHHYEQYF	TGTGCCAGTAGCCCCAGCCATCACTACGAGCAGTACTTC
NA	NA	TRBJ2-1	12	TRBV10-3	CAISRRDSTKFF	TGTGCCATCAGCCGTAGGGACTCTACAAAGTTCTTC
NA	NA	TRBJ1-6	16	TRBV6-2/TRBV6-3	CASSYSISGVGSPLHF	TGTGCCAGCAGTTACTCGATATCAGGGGTAGGTTCACCCCTCCACTTT
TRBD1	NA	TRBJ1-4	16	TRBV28	CASSRIHRGRGEKLFF	TGTGCCAGCAGTCGAATCCACAGGGGCAGGGGTGAAAAACTGTTTTTT
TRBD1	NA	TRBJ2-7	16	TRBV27	CASSLVGRDSVHEQYF	TGTGCCAGCAGTCTCGTTGGACGGGACAGTGTGCACGAGCAGTACTTC
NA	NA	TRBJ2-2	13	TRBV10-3	CAIGTANTGELFF	TGTGCCATCGGGACTGCGAACACCGGGGAGCTGTTTTTT
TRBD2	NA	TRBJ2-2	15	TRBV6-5	CASSPTSGGTGELFF	TGTGCCAGCAGTCCCACTAGCGGGGGAACCGGGGAGCTGTTTTTT
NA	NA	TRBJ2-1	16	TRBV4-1	CASSQERQLARNEQFF	TGCGCCAGCAGCCAAGAACGACAACTAGCTAGGAATGAGCAGTTCTTC
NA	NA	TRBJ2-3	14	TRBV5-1	CASSLGSLFDTQYF	TGCGCCAGCAGCTTGGGGTCGCTCTTCGATACGCAGTATTTT
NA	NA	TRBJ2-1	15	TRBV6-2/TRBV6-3	CASSYSSLRYNEQFF	TGTGCCAGCAGTTACTCTTCCCTCCGCTACAATGAGCAGTTCTTC
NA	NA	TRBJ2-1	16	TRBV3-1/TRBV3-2	CASSRYSPTSYNEQFF	TGTGCCAGCAGCCGTTACTCACCAACATCCTACAATGAGCAGTTCTTC
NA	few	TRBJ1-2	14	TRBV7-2	CASDQKGTNYGYTF	TGTGCCAGCGATCAGAAGGGCACGAACTATGGCTACACCTTC
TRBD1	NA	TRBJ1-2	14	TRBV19	CASSIVGTGYGYTF	TGTGCCAGTAGTATTGTTGGGACAGGGTACGGCTACACCTTC
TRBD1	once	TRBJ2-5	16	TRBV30	CAWSSKGQGLQETQYF	TGTGCCTGGAGTAGTAAGGGACAGGGTCTCCAAGAGACCCAGTACTTC
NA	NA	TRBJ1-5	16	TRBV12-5	CASGPPGGPGYQPQHF	TGTGCTAGTGGTCCGCCTGGAGGGCCAGGGTACCAGCCCCAGCATTTT
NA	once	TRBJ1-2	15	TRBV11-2	CASSFDGVTTYGYTF	TGTGCCAGCAGCTTCGACGGGGTCACAACCTATGGCTACACCTTC
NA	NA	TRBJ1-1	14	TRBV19	CASSPGQPYTEAFF	TGTGCCAGTAGTCCCGGACAGCCCTACACTGAAGCTTTCTTT
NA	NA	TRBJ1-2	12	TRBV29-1	CSGAGGDSGYTF	TGCAGCGGAGCGGGGGGAGATAGTGGCTACACCTTC
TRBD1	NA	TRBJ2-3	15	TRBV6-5	CASSPRTGITDTQYF	TGTGCCAGCAGTCCACGGACAGGAATCACAGATACGCAGTATTTT
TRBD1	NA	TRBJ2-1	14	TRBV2	CASSAQGASNEQFF	TGTGCCAGCAGTGCACAGGGGGCGTCTAATGAGCAGTTCTTC
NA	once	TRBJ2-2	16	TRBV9	CASSVVGLHQAGELFF	TGTGCCAGCAGCGTAGTGGGACTGCACCAGGCCGGGGAGCTGTTTTTT
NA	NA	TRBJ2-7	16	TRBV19	CASSPIGEGSYYEQYF	TGTGCCAGTAGTCCCATTGGTGAGGGGTCCTACTACGAGCAGTACTTC
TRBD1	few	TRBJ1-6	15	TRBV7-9	CASSSLTGDRSPLHF	TGTGCCAGCAGCTCCTTGACAGGGGATCGCTCACCCCTCCACTTT
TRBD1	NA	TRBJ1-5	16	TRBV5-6	CASSTSRTGYGQPQHF	TGTGCCAGCAGCACCTCCCGGACAGGGTACGGTCAGCCCCAGCATTTT
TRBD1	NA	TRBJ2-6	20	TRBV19	CASSPIGPGGRRSGANVLTF	TGTGCCAGTAGCCCTATAGGTCCAGGGGGTAGACGCTCTGGGGCCAACGTCCTGACTTTC
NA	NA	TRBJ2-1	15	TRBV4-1	CASSQGTLVGNEQFF	TGCGCCAGCAGCCAGGGGACCTTGGTGGGCAATGAGCAGTTCTTC
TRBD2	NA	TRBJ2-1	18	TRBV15	CATSPRGTSGWLFGEQFF	TGTGCCACCAGCCCCCGCGGTACTAGCGGATGGTTATTTGGTGAGCAGTTCTTC
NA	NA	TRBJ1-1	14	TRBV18	CASSPGSVNTEAFF	TGTGCCAGCTCACCAGGTTCAGTGAACACTGAAGCTTTCTTT
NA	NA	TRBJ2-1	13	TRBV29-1	CSVVWQGHNEQFF	TGCAGCGTTGTCTGGCAGGGTCACAATGAGCAGTTCTTC
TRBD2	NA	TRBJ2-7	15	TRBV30	CAWSSGIAGSYEQYF	TGTGCCTGGAGTTCGGGGATAGCGGGTTCCTACGAGCAGTACTTC
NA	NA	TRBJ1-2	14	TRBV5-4	CASSLKDPSYGYTF	TGTGCCAGCAGCTTGAAGGATCCAAGCTATGGCTACACCTTC
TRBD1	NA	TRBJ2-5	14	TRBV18	CASSPTGSQETQYF	TGTGCCAGCTCGCCGACAGGGTCTCAAGAGACCCAGTACTTC
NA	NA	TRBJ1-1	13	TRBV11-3	CASSYRERTEAFF	TGTGCCAGCAGCTACAGGGAACGGACTGAAGCTTTCTTT
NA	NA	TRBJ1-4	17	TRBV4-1	CASSHPQLPPTNEKLFF	TGCGCCAGCAGCCATCCCCAACTCCCACCAACTAATGAAAAACTGTTTTTT
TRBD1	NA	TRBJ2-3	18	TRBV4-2	CASSQDLGTDFSTDTQYF	TGTGCCAGCAGCCAAGATTTAGGGACAGACTTTAGCACAGATACGCAGTATTTT
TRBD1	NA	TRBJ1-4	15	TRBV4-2	CASSPTRDRVEKLFF	TGTGCCAGCAGCCCTACACGGGACAGGGTTGAAAAACTGTTTTTT
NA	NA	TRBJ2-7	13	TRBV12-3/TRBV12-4	CASSRVSIHEQYF	TGTGCCAGCAGCCGGGTCAGCATCCACGAGCAGTACTTC
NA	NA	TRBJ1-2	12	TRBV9	CASSVSNYGYTF	TGTGCCAGCAGCGTTAGTAACTATGGCTACACCTTC
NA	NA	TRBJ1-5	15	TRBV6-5	CASSRQVQGHQPQHF	TGTGCCAGCAGCCGACAGGTCCAAGGACATCAGCCCCAGCATTTT
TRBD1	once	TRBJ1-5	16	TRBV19	CASSILPGQGDQPQHF	TGTGCCAGTAGTATACTACCGGGACAGGGGGACCAGCCCCAGCATTTT
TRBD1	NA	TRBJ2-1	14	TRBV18	CASSPGTVDNEQFF	TGTGCCAGCTCACCTGGGACAGTCGACAATGAGCAGTTCTTC
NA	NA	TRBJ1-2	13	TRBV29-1	CSVARGAEYGYTF	TGCAGCGTTGCCCGGGGTGCAGAGTATGGCTACACCTTC
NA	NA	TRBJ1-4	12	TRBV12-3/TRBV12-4	CASQGEGEKLFF	TGTGCCAGCCAAGGGGAGGGGGAAAAACTGTTTTTT
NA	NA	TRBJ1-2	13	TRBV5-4	CASSLMAGNGYTF	TGTGCCAGCAGCTTGATGGCAGGGAATGGCTACACCTTC
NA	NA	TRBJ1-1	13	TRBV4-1	CASSHGQGTEAFF	TGCGCCAGCAGCCACGGTCAGGGCACTGAAGCTTTCTTT
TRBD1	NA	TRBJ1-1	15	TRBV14	CASSQAGGGNTEAFF	TGTGCCAGCAGCCAAGCAGGGGGAGGAAACACTGAAGCTTTCTTT
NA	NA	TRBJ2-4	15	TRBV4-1	CASSLLGAGKNIQYF	TGCGCCAGCAGCCTCCTCGGGGCTGGCAAAAACATTCAGTACTTC